The rows below give T cell receptor beta chains drawn from one sample of a study of T cells in Graves' hyperthyroidism and ophthalmopathy. MiXCR, applied by TCRdb to the multiplex PCR reads, yields one record per CDR3 protein. The sample records hundreds of thousands of distinct CDR3 sequences, 45% being singletons. Sequences were obtained from peripheral blood or thyroid tissue (not recorded which). The receptor set was obtained from an adult man with Graves' disease, either hyperthyroidism or ophthalmopathy (not recorded which). CDR3s include the opening cysteine and the closing phenylalanine or tryptophan. D genes are given only for firm matches. Some rows mark clone size as missing; the rest say once, few, many or name a class of expanded clone.

few NA TRBJ1-6 TRBV7-9 TGTGCCAGCAGCTTGGGGGAGCAGGGCCGGTCACCCCTCCACTTT CASSLGEQGRSPLHF
NA NA TRBJ2-7 TRBV9 TGTGCCAGCAGCATAACCTACGGGGCTGGGTACGAGCAGTACTTC CASSITYGAGYEQYF
NA NA TRBJ2-2 TRBV15 TGTGCCGCCAGCACCGATGACGGGAACACCGGGGAGCTGTTTTTT CAASTDDGNTGELFF
NA NA TRBJ2-3 TRBV20-1 TGCAGTGCCAATACCCCCCAGAGGGAGACGGGCACAGATACGCAGTATTTT CSANTPQRETGTDTQYF
few NA TRBJ2-7 TRBV6-1 TGTGCCAGCAGTCCCCATCAGGCCTACGAGCAGTACTTC CASSPHQAYEQYF
NA NA TRBJ1-1 TRBV29-1 TGCAGCGTCGACAATAGGGGGGCATTGAACACTGAAGCTTTCTTT CSVDNRGALNTEAFF
NA NA TRBJ1-1 TRBV5-1 TGCGCCAGCAGCGGGGACAAGGGGACTGAAGCTTTCTTT CASSGDKGTEAFF
many NA TRBJ1-2 TRBV29-1 TGCAGCGTTGGAGCAGGGAGAGGCTACACCTTC CSVGAGRGYTF
NA NA TRBJ1-1 TRBV15 TGTGCCACCAGCAGAGTGGCGGGCACTGAAGCTTTCTTT CATSRVAGTEAFF
NA TRBD2 TRBJ2-7 TRBV7-2 TGTGCCAGCAGCCAAGCGGGGATCTACTACGAGCAGTACTTC CASSQAGIYYEQYF
NA NA TRBJ1-4 TRBV15 TGTGCCACCAGCCGACGGGGGGATGAAAAACTGTTTTTT CATSRRGDEKLFF
many NA TRBJ1-1 TRBV7-9 TGTGCCAGCAGCTTGATTCAGGGGAACACTGAAGCTTTCTTT CASSLIQGNTEAFF
NA NA TRBJ2-7 TRBV20-1 TGCAGTGCTACCTGGGAGGACTACGAGCAGTACTTC CSATWEDYEQYF
NA TRBD2 TRBJ2-7 TRBV7-9 TGTGCCAGCAGCTTAGTGGGGAGGGGCGACGAGCAGTACTTC CASSLVGRGDEQYF
NA NA TRBJ1-6 TRBV25-1 TGTGCCAGCATAATGGGGGATTCACCCCTCCACTTT CASIMGDSPLHF
NA NA TRBJ2-7 TRBV12-3/TRBV12-4 TGTGCCAGCAGTTTGGCTCAGTACGAGCAGTACTTC CASSLAQYEQYF
NA NA TRBJ2-5 TRBV2 TGTGCCAGCAGCGACCCGACTTCTTACCAAGAGACCCAGTACTTC CASSDPTSYQETQYF
NA TRBD1 TRBJ1-2 TRBV7-2 TGTGCCAGCAGCTGGACAGGACAGGGGTATGGCTACACCTTC CASSWTGQGYGYTF